The 5 T cell receptor beta chains reported below all come from one sample, sequenced in a study of regulatory T cells in long-lasting Graves disease. TCR beta libraries were built with iRepertoire HTBI primers and Arm-PCR of CDR3 regions. Via MiXCR, TCRdb re-called the multiplex PCR reads, giving one row per CDR3 protein. The sample has about 660,000 distinct CDR3 sequences, 30% seen once. Time point here: persistent/refractory GD, antithyroid drugs over 5 years with positive TRAb. RNA from PBMCs was the source of the TCR library. This specimen consisted of peripheral blood mononuclear cells (PBMCs), obtained when the disease was refractory, from a patient treated with antithyroid drugs. The receptors shown here come from a female donor with Graves disease.

The chain has TRBV7-2 and TRBJ1-2, with D unclear. CDR3 size: 15 residues. V was cut by 4 bases and J by 0 bases, with 12 bases left in between. Germline V gene lookup returns CDR1 SGHTA and CDR2 FQGNSA. The CDR3 nucleotides are TGTGCCAGCAGCTCCCTCTGGGCAGCTAACTATGGCTACACCTTC. Residues: CASSSLWAANYGYTF.

This clonotype was observed a few times. This rearrangement joins TRBV12-3 or TRBV12-4 to TRBJ1-1, with a weak D call TRBD1 (5 bases). CDR3 size: 12 residues. Trimming took off 3 bases at V and 10 bases at J, with 12 bases between the two ends. This chain's CDR3 is CASSFLGVRAFF. CDR3 nucleotides: TGTGCCAGCAGTTTCTTAGGGGTTAGAGCTTTCTTT.

The chain is built from TRBV6-5 and TRBJ2-1, with TRBD2 matching over 15 bases. The length of the CDR3 is 18 residues. Per the germline V gene, CDR1 is MNHEY and CDR2 is SVGAGI. V was pared by 4 bases and J by 0 bases, with 4 bases of the junction left unmatched. CDR3 in DNA: TGTGCCAGCAGTTCTCTGGGACTAGCGGGAGGCTCCTACAATGAGCAGTTCTTC. This codes for CASSSLGLAGGSYNEQFF.

This clonotype has only one observation. The J gene is TRBJ2-5, the V gene TRBV30, with 8 bases matching TRBD1. The V segment lost 1 base and the J segment 6 bases; nucleotides outside the gene matches: 4. CDR1 is GTSNPN, CDR2 SVGIG, per germline (reference sequence). The CDR3 loop spans 13 amino acids. The CDR3 loop is CAWSGGQGKTQYF. DNA of the CDR3: TGTGCCTGGAGTGGCGGACAGGGAAAGACCCAGTACTTC.

This chain links TRBV6-1 with TRBJ1-1; perhaps TRBD1 as D (6 bases). Germline CDR1 MNHNS, CDR2 SASEGT. This CDR3 has 15 amino acids. V gave up 6 bases and J gave up 1 base, with 15 bases separating them. The CDR3 DNA reads TGTGCCAGCAGCCCGGGGGCAGGGGCGAACACTGAAGCTTTCTTT. Translated, it gives CASSPGAGANTEAFF.